The sequence of this T cell receptor beta chain was determined in a study of long-term antiretroviral therapy in people with HIV. Study-wide points: The study found narrower CDR3 length ranges in HIV repertoires than in controls.

On this clone itself: Its antigen is currently unknown.

At the survey level, the v3.0 immunoSEQ assay was run. Assay used: immunoSEQ multiplex PCR; TCRdb lists only in-frame clones, some missing. Among 20,000 to 25,000 clones listed, around four fifths were seen once. The cryopreserved samples used held roughly 0.9-11 million PBMC prior to extraction of DNA. The source material was unsorted PBMCs, sampled about 4 years after starting antiretroviral therapy. The source is a man between 18 and 29 years old with HIV.

The CDR3 nucleotides read TGCGCCAGCAGCTTGAGCTCCAGCCGTACTAACTATGGCTACACCTTC. Translated, it gives CASSLSSSRTNYGYTF. The chain joins TRBV5-1 to TRBJ1-2; D remains unclear. In germline, CDR1 is SGHRS, CDR2 YFSETQ. This CDR3 is built from 16 residues. V lost 1 base and J 0 bases, leaving 13 bases between the germline ends.